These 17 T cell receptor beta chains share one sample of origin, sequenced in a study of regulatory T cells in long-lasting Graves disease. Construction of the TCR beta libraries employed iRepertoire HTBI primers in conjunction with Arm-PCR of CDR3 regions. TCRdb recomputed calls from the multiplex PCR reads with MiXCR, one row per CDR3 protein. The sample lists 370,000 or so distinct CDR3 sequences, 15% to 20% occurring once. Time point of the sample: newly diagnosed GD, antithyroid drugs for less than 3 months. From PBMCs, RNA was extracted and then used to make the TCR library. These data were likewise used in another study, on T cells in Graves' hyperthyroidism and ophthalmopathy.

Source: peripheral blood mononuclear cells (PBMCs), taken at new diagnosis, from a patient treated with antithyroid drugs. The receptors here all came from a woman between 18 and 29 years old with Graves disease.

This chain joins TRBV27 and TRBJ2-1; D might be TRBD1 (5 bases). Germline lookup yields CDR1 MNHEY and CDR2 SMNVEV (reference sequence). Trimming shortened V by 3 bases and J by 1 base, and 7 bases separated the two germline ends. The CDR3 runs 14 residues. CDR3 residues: CASSFGASYNEQFF. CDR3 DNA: TGTGCCAGCAGTTTTGGGGCTTCCTACAATGAGCAGTTCTTC.

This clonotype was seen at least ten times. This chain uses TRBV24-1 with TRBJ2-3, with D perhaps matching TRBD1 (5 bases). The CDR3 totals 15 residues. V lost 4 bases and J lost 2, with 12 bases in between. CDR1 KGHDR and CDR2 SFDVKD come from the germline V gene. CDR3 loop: CATSDSRQITDTQYF. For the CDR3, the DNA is TGTGCCACCAGTGACTCAAGACAGATCACAGATACGCAGTATTTT.

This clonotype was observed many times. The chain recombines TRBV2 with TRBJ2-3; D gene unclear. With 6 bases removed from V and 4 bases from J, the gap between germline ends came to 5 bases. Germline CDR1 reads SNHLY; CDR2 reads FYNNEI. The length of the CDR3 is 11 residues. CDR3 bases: TGTGCCAGCAGAGGCGCAGATACGCAGTATTTT. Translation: CASRGADTQYF.

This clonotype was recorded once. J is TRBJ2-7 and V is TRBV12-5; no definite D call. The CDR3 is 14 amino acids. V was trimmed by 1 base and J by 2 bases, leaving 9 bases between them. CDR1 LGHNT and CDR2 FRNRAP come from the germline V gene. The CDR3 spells CASGLDGSTYEQYF. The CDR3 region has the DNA TGTGCTAGTGGTTTGGACGGATCAACCTACGAGCAGTACTTC.

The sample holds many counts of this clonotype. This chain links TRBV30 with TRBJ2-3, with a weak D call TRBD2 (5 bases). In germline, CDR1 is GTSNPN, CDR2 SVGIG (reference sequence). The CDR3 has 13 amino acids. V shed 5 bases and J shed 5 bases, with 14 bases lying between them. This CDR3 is CAWYGMGGDTQYF. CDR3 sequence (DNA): TGTGCCTGGTACGGGATGGGTGGAGATACGCAGTATTTT.

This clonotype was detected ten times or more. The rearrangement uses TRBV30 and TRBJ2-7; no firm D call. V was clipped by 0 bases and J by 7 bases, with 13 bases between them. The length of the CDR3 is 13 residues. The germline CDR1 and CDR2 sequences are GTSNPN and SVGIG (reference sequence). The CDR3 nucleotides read TGTGCCTGGAGTGTATGGGGAAGTGGGGAGCAGTACTTC. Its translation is CAWSVWGSGEQYF.

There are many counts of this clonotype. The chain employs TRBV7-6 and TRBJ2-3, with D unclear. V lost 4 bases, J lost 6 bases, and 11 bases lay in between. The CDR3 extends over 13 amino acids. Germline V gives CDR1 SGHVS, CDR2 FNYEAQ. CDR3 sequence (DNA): TGTGCCAGCAGCTCTTTGATTAGGGATACGCAGTATTTT. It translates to CASSSLIRDTQYF.

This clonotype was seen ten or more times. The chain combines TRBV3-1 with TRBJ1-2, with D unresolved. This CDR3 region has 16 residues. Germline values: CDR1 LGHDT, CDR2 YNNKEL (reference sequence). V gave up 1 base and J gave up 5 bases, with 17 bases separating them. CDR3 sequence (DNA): TGTGCCAGCAGCCAAGCCAAGGGAGTTTGGGGTTATGGCTACACCTTC. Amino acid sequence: CASSQAKGVWGYGYTF.

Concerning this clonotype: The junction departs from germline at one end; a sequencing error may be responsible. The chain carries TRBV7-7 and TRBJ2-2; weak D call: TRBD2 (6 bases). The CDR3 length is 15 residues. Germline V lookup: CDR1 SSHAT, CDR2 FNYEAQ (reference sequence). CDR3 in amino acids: CASSPDRRAYGELFF. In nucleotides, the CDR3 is TGTGCTAGCAGCCCCGACCGGAGGGCATACGGGGAGCTGTTTTTT.

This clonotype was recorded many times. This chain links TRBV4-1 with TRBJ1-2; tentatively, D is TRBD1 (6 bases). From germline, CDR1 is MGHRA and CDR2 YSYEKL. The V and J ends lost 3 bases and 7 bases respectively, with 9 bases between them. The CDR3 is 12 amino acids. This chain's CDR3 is CASSQVDSGYTF. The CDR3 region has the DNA TGCGCCAGCAGCCAGGTGGACAGTGGCTACACCTTC.

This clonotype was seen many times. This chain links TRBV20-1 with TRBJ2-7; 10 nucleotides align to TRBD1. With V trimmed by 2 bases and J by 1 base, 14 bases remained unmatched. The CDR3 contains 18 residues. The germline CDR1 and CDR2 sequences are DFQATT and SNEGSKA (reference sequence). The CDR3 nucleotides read TGCAGTGCTAGACCCACTTCCGGGACAGGGGTTCGTTCCTACGAGCAGTACTTC. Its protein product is CSARPTSGTGVRSYEQYF.

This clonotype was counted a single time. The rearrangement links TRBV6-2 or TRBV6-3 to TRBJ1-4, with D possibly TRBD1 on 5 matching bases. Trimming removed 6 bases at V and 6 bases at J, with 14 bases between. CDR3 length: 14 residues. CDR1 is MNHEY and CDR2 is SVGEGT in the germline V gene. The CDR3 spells CASSRDVPYEKLFF. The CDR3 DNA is TGTGCCAGCAGCCGGGACGTACCCTATGAAAAACTGTTTTTT.

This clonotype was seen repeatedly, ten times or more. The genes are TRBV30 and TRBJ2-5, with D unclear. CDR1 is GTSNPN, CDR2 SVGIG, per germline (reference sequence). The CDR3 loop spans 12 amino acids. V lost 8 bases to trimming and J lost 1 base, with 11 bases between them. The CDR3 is CASRGAQETQYF. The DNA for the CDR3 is TGTGCCAGCAGAGGTGCCCAAGAGACCCAGTACTTC.

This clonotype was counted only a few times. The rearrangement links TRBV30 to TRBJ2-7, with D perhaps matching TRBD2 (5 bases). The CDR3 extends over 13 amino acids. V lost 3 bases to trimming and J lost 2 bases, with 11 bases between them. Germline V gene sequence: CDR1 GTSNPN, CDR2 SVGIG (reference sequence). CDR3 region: CAWSEGRTYEQYF. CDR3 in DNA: TGTGCCTGGAGCGAGGGCCGAACCTACGAGCAGTACTTC.

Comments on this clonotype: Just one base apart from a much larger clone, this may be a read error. The CDR3 DNA follows: TGTGCCAGCAGTGTCCGGGACAGGGAGTACAATGAGCAGTACTTC. This encodes CASSVRDREYNEQYF. V gene TRBV6-1 combines with J gene TRBJ2-5; 9 nucleotides agree with TRBD1. Germline assignment: CDR1 MNHNS and CDR2 SASEGT. J was trimmed by 11 bases and V by 4 bases; bases with no gene match: 14. The CDR3 loop spans 15 amino acids.

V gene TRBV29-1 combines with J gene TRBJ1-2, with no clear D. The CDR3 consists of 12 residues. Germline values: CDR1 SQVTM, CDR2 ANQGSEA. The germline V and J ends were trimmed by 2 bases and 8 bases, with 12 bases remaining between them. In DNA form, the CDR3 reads TGCAGCGTTGAATGGAGTCACCGGGGCTACACCTTC. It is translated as CSVEWSHRGYTF.

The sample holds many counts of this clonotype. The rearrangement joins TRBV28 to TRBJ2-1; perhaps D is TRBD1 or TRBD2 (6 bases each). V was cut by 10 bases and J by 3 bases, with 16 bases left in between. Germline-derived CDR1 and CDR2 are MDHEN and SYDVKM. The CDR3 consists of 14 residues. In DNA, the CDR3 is TGTGCCACCGAGGGGGGTCCCATCTACAATGAGCAGTTCTTC. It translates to CATEGGPIYNEQFF.